This T cell receptor delta chain was identified during a study of gamma-delta chains in newborns, infants, children. TCRdb re-called the reads using CATT. The table lists more than 3,000 delta-chain clones, over 9.5% of them singletons, with roughly 11% in the top ten. Germline loops: CDR1 GEAIGNYY, CDR2 EKD. The V gene end was trimmed by 3 bases and the J gene end by 9 bases; junction bases not matched to a gene: 7. CDR3 length: 16 residues. About this clone itself: The protein that TCRdb holds for this DNA derives from a much larger clone and differs from the translated DNA at residue 10, which likely indicates a read error; the protein shown here is translated from the DNA.

The source of this sequence is a child who was a newborn, infant or young child, either healthy, febrile or measles-vaccinated (not recorded which). The chain carries TRDV2 and TRDJ3, with 10 bases identical to TRDD3. Sequenced sample: blood. The DNA of the CDR3 is TGTGCCTGTGACGACTGGGGGATCGGTGTCACCCGACAGATGTTTTTC. It translates to CACDDWGIGVTRQMFF.